The rows below give T cell receptor beta chains drawn from one sample of a study of blood T cell repertoires in COVID-19. Some clones are missing from TCRdb's copy, which holds only in-frame ones; the method was immunoSEQ multiplex PCR. This table has almost 200,000 clones, approximately 80% appearing once. Sequencing was done on a sample of peripheral blood. The source is a man in his sixties with COVID-19, enrolled during active disease. CDR3s include the opening cysteine and the closing phenylalanine or tryptophan. The D gene is left open where the match is weak. Expanded clones are given a class, and other clones once, few, many or no size at all.

cdr3_nt	cdr3_aa	v_call	j_call	d_call	clone_size
TGTGCCAGCAGCCTCTGGGGCAGGGGGCAAGAGACCCAGTACTTC	CASSLWGRGQETQYF	TRBV11-2	TRBJ2-5	TRBD1	once
TGTGCCAGCAGTGGACGGACGGGGAACTATGGCTACACCTTC	CASSGRTGNYGYTF	TRBV27	TRBJ1-2	.	.
TGTGCCACCAGTGATTTGGGGGACAGGGGGCCCCAGGAAGAGACCCAGTACTTC	CATSDLGDRGPQEETQYF	TRBV24-1	TRBJ2-5	TRBD1	.
TGTGCCAGCAGTTATAGGACAGGGAGCTACGAGCAGTACTTC	CASSYRTGSYEQYF	TRBV27	TRBJ2-7	TRBD1	.
TGTGCCAGCAGTTCCCTACTCAGGGGCGGCGGTGGCTACACCTTC	CASSSLLRGGGGYTF	TRBV6-2/TRBV6-3	TRBJ1-2	.	once
TGTGCCAGCTCACCGGGAGGTAGCAATCAGCCCCAGCATTTT	CASSPGGSNQPQHF	TRBV18	TRBJ1-5	.	.
TGTGCCAGCAGTTCACCGGGACAGGGAAATCAGCCCCAGCATTTT	CASSSPGQGNQPQHF	TRBV6-6	TRBJ1-5	TRBD1	.
TGTGCCAGCAGCTTGGCCTGGGGCCCTGACGGTGGCTACACCTTC	CASSLAWGPDGGYTF	TRBV5-6	TRBJ1-2	.	few
TGTGCCACCAGCAGATCAGGACAGGGCTACGAGCAGTACTTC	CATSRSGQGYEQYF	TRBV15	TRBJ2-7	TRBD1	.
TGTGCCAGCAGTGAGAGGACAGGGTCCTACGAGCAGTACTTC	CASSERTGSYEQYF	TRBV2	TRBJ2-7	TRBD1	.
TGTGCCAGCAGTTCACGGGACAGGGGTCTAACGCATTCACCCCTCCACTTT	CASSSRDRGLTHSPLHF	TRBV27	TRBJ1-6	TRBD1	few
TGTGCCAGCAGAGGAGGCAGGGTGGGAGGTCAGCCCCAGCATTTT	CASRGGRVGGQPQHF	TRBV6-5	TRBJ1-5	.	.
TGTGCCTGGAGCGGGACTAGCGGATTATCCTACAATGAGCAGTTCTTC	CAWSGTSGLSYNEQFF	TRBV30	TRBJ2-1	TRBD2	.
TGCGCCAGCAGTACGGACAGGGAAGCTTTCTTT	CASSTDREAFF	TRBV5-1	TRBJ1-1	TRBD1	few
TGTGCCAGCAGTCTACAAGGGACAGGGACCTACGAGCAGTACTTC	CASSLQGTGTYEQYF	TRBV27	TRBJ2-7	TRBD1	.
TGTGCCAGCAGTCATACAGGGGGTGCGGATACGCAGTATTTT	CASSHTGGADTQYF	TRBV11-1	TRBJ2-3	TRBD1	.
TGCGCCAGCAGCTTATGGCCTGGACAGGGGACAGAGACCCAGTACTTC	CASSLWPGQGTETQYF	TRBV5-1	TRBJ2-5	TRBD1	few
TGTGCCAGCAGCTTGTTGGGTTCGGGGGTAGGGCTGGAGCCCCAGCATTTT	CASSLLGSGVGLEPQHF	TRBV5-6	TRBJ1-5	.	once
TGCGCCAGCAGCTTGGGAGCCTCTGGGGCCAACGTCCTGACTTTC	CASSLGASGANVLTF	TRBV5-1	TRBJ2-6	.	.
TGCGCCAGCAGCTTGAGGCGGGTCCTCTCCTACGAGCAGTACTTC	CASSLRRVLSYEQYF	TRBV5-1	TRBJ2-7	.	.
TGCAGCGTTATGCGCACCTCGAACACCGGGGAGCTGTTTTTT	CSVMRTSNTGELFF	TRBV29-1	TRBJ2-2	.	.
TGCGCCAGCAAGCAAAGCCCGGGACAACTTAATTCACCCCTCCACTTT	CASKQSPGQLNSPLHF	TRBV5-1	TRBJ1-6	.	.
TGTGCCAGTAGTTCCCCGGGGGGACAGGGTGGTGAAAAACTGTTTTTT	CASSSPGGQGGEKLFF	TRBV19	TRBJ1-4	TRBD1	.
TGCGCCAGCTCCAAGGGGGAGGGTTACAATGAGCAGTTCTTC	CASSKGEGYNEQFF	TRBV10-2	TRBJ2-1	.	.
TGTGCCCGCCGGGCAGGGAACAAGGTCTATGGCTACACCTTC	CARRAGNKVYGYTF	TRBV30	TRBJ1-2	.	.